This T cell receptor beta chain was observed in a study of CD8 T cells in Susac syndrome. Control patients had untreated stable or active relapsing-remitting multiple sclerosis by revised McDonald criteria. The CDR3 is made up of 13 amino acids. The ends were cut back, 2 bases at V and 7 bases at J, with 8 bases in the middle. Germline V lookup: CDR1 MNHEY, CDR2 SMNVEV (reference sequence). RNA, at about 0.45 to 1 ug, was reverse transcribed with random hexamers. The TCR beta CDR3 was amplified by immunoSEQ multiplex PCR across 54 Vbeta, 13 Jbeta. TCRdb ran MiXCR on the immunoSEQ multiplex PCR reads and lists one entry per CDR3 protein. The data hold hundreds of thousands of distinct CDR3 sequences, with about 82% observed a single time.

Sample: CD8+ T cells from PBMCs. The source is a human donor with multiple sclerosis. This chain links TRBV27 with TRBJ2-2; D call uncertain. The CDR3 DNA follows: TGTGCCAGCAGTTTAAACCAGCACGGGGAGCTGTTTTTT. Its translation: CASSLNQHGELFF.